Reported below is one T cell receptor (beta chain). Its antigen remains unknown. Unique molecular identifiers tagged the TCRbeta library. TCRdb recomputed calls from the PCR reads with MiXCR, one row per CDR3 protein. Among tens of thousands of distinct CDR3 sequences listed, 13% to 15% were seen once. These data are taken from a study of T-cell reconstitution after alpha-beta-depleted transplantation in children. Notes on the study in general: Diversity and T-cell counts at one year after transplant derived mostly from new T cells. Certain patients had high TCRbeta diversity at day 60, and it came from recipient T cells and thymic progenitors that survived. There were reportedly several hundred expanded graft clones from which alpha-beta T cells came about two months after transplant.

V shed 6 bases and J shed 2 bases, with 9 bases lying between them. CDR3 length: 13 residues. This sample comprised PBMCs, mostly from graft donor cells, obtained 180 days after TCRalphabeta/CD19-depleted stem cell transplant. The receptor was isolated from a male patient between 2 and 15 years old who had a stem cell transplant for acute lymphoblastic leukemia, so the T cells may come from the graft donor. V gene TRBV12-3 or TRBV12-4 combines with J gene TRBJ2-3, with D possibly matching TRBD1 (5 bases). CDR3 sequence (DNA): TGTGCCAGCAGAGAGGACACCACAGATACGCAGTATTTT. This gives the protein CASREDTTDTQYF.